The 2 T cell receptor beta chains reported below all come from one sample, sequenced in a study of response to subunit inactivated influenza vaccine. TCRdb reprocessed the RT-PCR reads with MiXCR, giving one entry per CDR3 protein. The table includes about 650,000 distinct CDR3 sequences, 14% detected once. The sequenced sample was PBMCs from blood, obtained around 14 days before vaccination. Every receptor here comes from a man aged 50-59 years who received an inactivated influenza vaccine.

This clonotype was picked up many times. The chain couples TRBV11-2 to TRBJ2-7; D is ambiguous. CDR3 length: 13 amino acids. Germline V lookup: CDR1 SGHAT, CDR2 FQNNGV. Between the trimmed V and J ends, which lost 2 bases and 1 base, there was a span of 6 bases. The CDR3 bases are TGTGCCAGCAGCTTACAGGTTTCCTACGAGCAGTACTTC. This translates into CASSLQVSYEQYF.

This clonotype was picked up a small number of times. The V gene is TRBV29-1, the J gene TRBJ1-1; D gene unclear. Germline-derived CDR1 and CDR2 are SQVTM and ANQGSEA. This CDR3 region has 14 residues. Trimming took 1 base from V and 8 from J, leaving 17 bases between them. The CDR3 loop is CSVEGRTGGIEAFF. The CDR3 nucleotides read TGCAGCGTTGAAGGGAGGACGGGAGGGATAGAAGCTTTCTTT.